These 20 T cell receptor beta chains came from one sample sequenced in a study of cytomegalovirus exposure and HLA in healthy donors. This PCR relied on a set of 60 Vbeta primers and 13 Jbeta primers. Data came from immunoSEQ multiplex PCR; TCRdb stores just in-frame clones and leaves some out. The repertoire holds 90,000 or so clones, with roughly 70% as singletons. Sequenced: PBMCs. Every receptor here comes from a woman aged 18 to 35 in good health and CMV-seropositive.

Comment on this clone: This sample also contains other DNA sequences that code for the same CDR3. The chain links TRBV19 to TRBJ2-3; 10 bases are shared with TRBD2. J gave up 0 bases and V 5 bases, and 2 bases lay outside the gene matches. The CDR3 has 15 residues. Germline CDR1 reads LNHDA; CDR2 reads SQIVND (reference sequence). CDR3: CASSLLAGSTDTQYF. In nucleotides, the CDR3 is TGTGCCAGTAGTCTACTAGCGGGAAGCACAGATACGCAGTATTTT.

This clone was detected a few times. The chain links TRBV19 to TRBJ2-7; 10 bases fit TRBD1. Germline loops: CDR1 LNHDA, CDR2 SQIVND (reference sequence). V was clipped by 5 bases and J by 4 bases; unmatched bases: 5. The length of the CDR3 is 14 residues. CDR3 nucleotide sequence: TGTGCCAGTAGTTCCGACAGGGGGCAATACGAGCAGTACTTC. It codes for CASSSDRGQYEQYF.

V and J are TRBV7-2 and TRBJ2-1; D is unresolved. This CDR3 is built from 11 residues. Trimming took 5 bases from V and 6 from J, leaving 5 bases between them. Looked up from germline, CDR1 is SGHTA and CDR2 is FQGNSA. The CDR3: CASSPGNEQFF. The CDR3 DNA sequence: TGTGCCAGCAGCCCCGGCAATGAGCAGTTCTTC.

V gene TRBV27 combines with J gene TRBJ1-1, with 8 bases matching TRBD1. The germline gives CDR1 MNHEY, CDR2 SMNVEV (reference sequence). Trimming removed 5 bases from V and 4 bases from J; junction bases left unmatched: 6. This CDR3 has 14 residues. CDR3 sequence reads: CASSRPGGITEAFF. The CDR3 DNA follows: TGTGCCAGCAGTAGACCAGGGGGCATCACTGAAGCTTTCTTT.

The V gene is TRBV30, the J gene TRBJ2-7; the match to TRBD2 covers 9 bases. The trim removed 8 bases at V and 6 bases at J, leaving 14 bases unmatched. This CDR3 has 14 residues. Germline V lookup: CDR1 GTSNPN, CDR2 SVGIG (reference sequence). The CDR3 region has the DNA TGTGCCACCGATATAGGCGGGAGGGCCTCCGAGCAGTACTTC. It yields the protein CATDIGGRASEQYF.

The chain has TRBV7-8 and TRBJ2-7, with unresolved D. V was cut by 1 base and J by 0 bases, with 4 bases left in between. Germline assignment: CDR1 SGHVS and CDR2 FQNEAQ. The CDR3 spans 13 residues. CDR3: CASSLVASYEQYF. CDR3 nucleotides: TGTGCCAGCAGCTTAGTGGCCTCCTACGAGCAGTACTTC. The entire variable domain, with the rest obtained from reference TRBV7-8 and TRBJ2-7, is as follows: GAGVSQSPRYKVAKRGQDVALRCDPISGHVSLFWYQQALGQGPEFLTYFQNEAQLDKSGLPSDRFFAERPEGSVSTLKIQRTQQEDSAVYLCASSLVASYEQYFGPGTRLTVT.

The chain couples TRBV5-1 to TRBJ2-7; 7 nucleotides line up with TRBD2. Germline V gene lookup returns CDR1 SGHRS and CDR2 YFSETQ. V lost 0 bases and J lost 2; bases outside the gene matches: 2. The CDR3 loop spans 14 amino acids. CDR3 protein: CASSLERGPYEQYF. DNA of the CDR3: TGCGCCAGCAGCTTGGAGCGGGGCCCCTACGAGCAGTACTTC.

This clone was seen once. This chain joins TRBV19 and TRBJ1-5; the match to TRBD1 covers 9 bases. The germline CDR1 and CDR2 sequences are LNHDA and SQIVND (reference sequence). CDR3 length: 16 residues. V lost 3 bases, J lost 2 bases, and 5 bases stayed unmatched. CDR3 coding DNA: TGTGCCAGTAGTATTCCTACAGGGGGCGGCAATCAGCCCCAGCATTTT. Its translation is CASSIPTGGGNQPQHF.

J is TRBJ2-3 and V is TRBV7-9; possible D gene TRBD2, 6 bases. The V gene's germline CDR1 is SEHNR and CDR2 FQNEAQ (reference sequence). The V and J ends lost 6 bases and 3 bases respectively, with 10 bases between them. The CDR3 totals 13 residues. DNA of the CDR3: TGTGCCAGCAGTGGAGGGGCTACAGATACGCAGTATTTT. It yields the protein CASSGGATDTQYF.

This chain uses TRBV5-4 with TRBJ2-1, with TRBD2 identical over 7 bases. The V gene end was trimmed by 4 bases and the J gene end by 2 bases; junction bases not matched to a gene: 12. CDR3 length equals 17 residues. Germline V lookup: CDR1 SGHNT, CDR2 YYREEE (reference sequence). This CDR3 is CASSVQGGRGPYNEQFF. DNA for the CDR3: TGTGCCAGCAGCGTTCAGGGCGGGAGAGGACCCTACAATGAGCAGTTCTTC. The whole variable domain, remainder taken from reference TRBV5-4 and TRBJ2-1, is ETGVTQSPTHLIKTRGQQVTLRCSSQSGHNTVSWYQQALGQGPQFIFQYYREEENGRGNFPPRFSGLQFPNYSSELNVNALELDDSALYLCASSVQGGRGPYNEQFFGPGTRLTVL.

V and J are TRBV2 and TRBJ1-3, with 7 bases identical to TRBD1. Germline V gene data show CDR1 as SNHLY and CDR2 as FYNNEI. The trim removed 7 bases at V and 7 bases at J, leaving 10 bases unmatched. The CDR3 runs to 14 residues. CDR3 nucleotides: TGTGCCAGCAATGACAGGGCCTCCGGGAACACCATATATTTT. Protein sequence: CASNDRASGNTIYF. Supplemented by reference TRBV2 and TRBJ1-3, the full variable domain reads EPEVTQTPSHQVTQMGQEVILRCVPISNHLYFYWYRQILGQKVEFLVSFYNNEISEKSEIFDDQFSVERPDGSNFTLKIRSTKLEDSAMYFCASNDRASGNTIYFGEGSWLTVV.

The chain is built from TRBV10-2 and TRBJ2-1; TRBD2 agrees at 11 bases. CDR3 size: 13 residues. The ends lost 7 bases at V and 8 bases at J; junction bases unmatched: 4. In germline, CDR1 is WSHSY, CDR2 SAAADI. CDR3 DNA: TGCGCCAGCAAACTAGCGGGAGTCTATGAGCAGTTCTTC. Translating it yields CASKLAGVYEQFF.

The chain uses TRBV4-1 and TRBJ1-1; TRBD1 matches 7 bases. From germline, CDR1 is MGHRA and CDR2 YSYEKL. This CDR3 has 14 residues. V lost 0 bases, J lost 11 bases, and 9 bases stayed unmatched. The CDR3 is CASSQDRGPQNAFF. The CDR3 DNA reads as TGCGCCAGCAGCCAAGATAGGGGGCCTCAGAACGCTTTCTTT.

This chain joins TRBV9 and TRBJ2-1; a weak D match, TRBD2 (6 bases). V lost 2 bases to trimming and J lost 2 bases, with 11 bases between them. Germline lookup yields CDR1 SGDLS and CDR2 YYNGEE. CDR3 length: 15 amino acids. DNA for the CDR3: TGTGCCAGCAGCGTTGGTAGCGGTCCCTACAATGAGCAGTTCTTC. Encoded protein: CASSVGSGPYNEQFF.

The rearrangement joins TRBV19 to TRBJ1-2, with a weak D call TRBD1 (6 bases). Germline V gene data show CDR1 as LNHDA and CDR2 as SQIVND (reference sequence). Trimming cost V 4 bases and J 4 bases, with 13 bases left between them. This CDR3 comprises 14 residues. CDR3 region: CASSTQQGAYGYTF. Written as DNA, the CDR3 is TGTGCCAGTAGTACCCAACAGGGAGCCTATGGCTACACCTTC.

The V and J genes are TRBV27 and TRBJ1-1; possible D gene TRBD1, 6 bases. The V gene lost 5 bases and the J gene lost 6 bases, with 22 bases spanning the gap. CDR3 length: 16 residues. Germline V gives CDR1 MNHEY, CDR2 SMNVEV (reference sequence). CDR3 region: CASSLHHPTGTPEAFF. CDR3 DNA sequence: TGTGCCAGCAGTCTACACCACCCAACAGGGACCCCTGAAGCTTTCTTT.

The chain uses TRBV14 and TRBJ2-6; TRBD1 agrees at 8 bases. Germline-derived CDR1 and CDR2 are SGHDN and FVKESK. The CDR3 spans 18 residues. J gave up 4 bases and V 4 bases, and 12 bases lay outside the gene matches. In nucleotides, the CDR3 is TGTGCCAGCAGCCGACACCGCGGACAGGGCTCCGGGGCCAACGTCCTGACTTTC. It yields the protein CASSRHRGQGSGANVLTF.

The chain is built from TRBV7-9 and TRBJ1-1; 8 bases line up with TRBD1. The V segment lost 5 bases and the J segment 4 bases; nucleotides outside the gene matches: 9. This CDR3 is built from 15 residues. CDR1 is SEHNR and CDR2 is FQNEAQ in the germline V gene (reference sequence). The CDR3 sequence: CASSPMDRVGTEAFF. CDR3 coding DNA: TGTGCCAGCAGCCCAATGGACAGGGTGGGCACTGAAGCTTTCTTT.

The V and J genes are TRBV4-2 and TRBJ2-7; TRBD1 might be the D (6 bases). The CDR3 is made up of 14 amino acids. Trimming cost V 0 bases and J 4 bases, with 10 bases left between them. CDR1 is LGHNA and CDR2 is YNFKEQ in the germline V gene. This CDR3 reads CASSQDGRGYEQYF. The CDR3 DNA reads TGTGCCAGCAGCCAAGATGGAAGGGGGTACGAGCAGTACTTC.

The chain recombines TRBV12-5 with TRBJ2-7; maybe TRBD2 (5 bases). V dropped 0 bases and J dropped 6 bases, with 9 bases sitting between them. CDR3 length: 13 residues. Germline V gives CDR1 LGHNT, CDR2 FRNRAP. The CDR3 coding sequence is TGTGCTAGTGGTTTGGTCGGGGTGAGCGAGCAGTACTTC. This codes for CASGLVGVSEQYF.